One sample yielded the 6 T cell receptor beta chains listed below, sequenced in a study of T cell repertoires in aging, cancer and after chemotherapy. The template was genomic DNA from peripheral blood, not RNA. Multiplex touch-down PCR with TRB-A/B primers amplified rearranged V-D-J TRB sequences. Via MiXCR, TCRdb re-called the multiplex PCR reads, giving one row per CDR3 protein. The profile covers thousands of distinct CDR3 sequences, with approximately 25% appearing a single time and over 2% taken by the ten largest. Material: blood. The receptor set was obtained from a human donor in good health.

This clonotype has only a few counts. The rearrangement uses TRBV9 and TRBJ1-4, with D possibly matching TRBD1 (5 bases). The CDR3 sequence is 13 residues long. Trimming pared 10 bases from V and 5 bases from J, leaving 15 bases between. Looked up from germline, CDR1 is SGDLS and CDR2 is YYNGEE. CDR3 loop: CAGDRPVNEKLFF. CDR3 sequence (DNA): TGTGCCGGTGACAGACCCGTAAATGAAAAACTGTTTTTT.

In this sample, this clonotype is medium-sized. V and J are TRBV6-2 or TRBV6-3 and TRBJ2-7; unclear D gene. Trimming left V 1 base short and J 3 bases short, with 7 bases between. The germline gives CDR1 MNHEY, CDR2 SVGEGT. This CDR3 region has 13 residues. CDR3 sequence: CASSYLGLYEQYF. CDR3 bases: TGTGCCAGCAGTTACTTAGGGCTCTACGAGCAGTACTTC.

In its sample, this clonotype is medium-sized. The chain is built from TRBV20-1 and TRBJ1-6; 8 positions match TRBD1. In germline, CDR1 is DFQATT, CDR2 SNEGSKA (reference sequence). CDR3 size: 16 residues. V trimming: 6 bases; J trimming: 5 bases; junction bases outside the gene matches: 12. CDR3 DNA: TGCAGTGCCAAAGACAGGGGAGAGACAAATAATTCACCCCTCCACTTT. Its protein is CSAKDRGETNNSPLHF.

This clonotype was observed a handful of times. V and J are TRBV5-1 and TRBJ2-7; 10 positions agree with TRBD2. V shed 4 bases, J shed 1 base, and the junction held 11 bases outside the gene matches. The CDR3 extends over 17 amino acids. Germline CDR1 reads SGHRS; CDR2 reads YFSETQ. DNA for the CDR3: TGCGCCAGCAGCGTGGCTAGCGGGAGTGGGCCTTCCTACGAGCAGTACTTC. Translation: CASSVASGSGPSYEQYF.

The chain couples TRBV27 to TRBJ2-3; D is possibly TRBD1 (6 bases). The germline gives CDR1 MNHEY, CDR2 SMNVEV (reference sequence). The ends were cut back, 6 bases at V and 2 bases at J, with 15 bases in the middle. The CDR3 loop spans 15 amino acids. The DNA of the CDR3 is TGTGCCAGCAGAACAGGACAGTACTACACAGATACGCAGTATTTT. Translating it yields CASRTGQYYTDTQYF.

Concerning this clonotype: One junction end disagrees with the germline gene, perhaps due to a read error. The chain employs TRBV4-3 and TRBJ2-3; D gene uncertain. CDR3 length: 13 residues. Germline CDR1 and CDR2: LGHNA and YSLEER. The CDR3 region is CASSRPGADTQYF. The CDR3 DNA is TGTGCCAGCAGCCGACCCGGCGCAGATACGCAGTATTTT.